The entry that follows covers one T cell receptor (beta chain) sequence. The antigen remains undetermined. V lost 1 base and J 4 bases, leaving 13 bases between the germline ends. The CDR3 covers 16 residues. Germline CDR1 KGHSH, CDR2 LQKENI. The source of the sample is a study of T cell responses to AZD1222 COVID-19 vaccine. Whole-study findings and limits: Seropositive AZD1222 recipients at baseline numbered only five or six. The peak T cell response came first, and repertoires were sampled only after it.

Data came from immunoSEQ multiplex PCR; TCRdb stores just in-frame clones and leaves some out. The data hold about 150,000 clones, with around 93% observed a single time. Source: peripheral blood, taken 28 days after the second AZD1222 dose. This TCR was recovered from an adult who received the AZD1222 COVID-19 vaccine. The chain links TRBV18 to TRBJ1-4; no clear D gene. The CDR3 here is CASSPRTQAINEKLFF. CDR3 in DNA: TGTGCCAGCTCACCACGGACTCAAGCCATTAATGAAAAACTGTTTTTT.